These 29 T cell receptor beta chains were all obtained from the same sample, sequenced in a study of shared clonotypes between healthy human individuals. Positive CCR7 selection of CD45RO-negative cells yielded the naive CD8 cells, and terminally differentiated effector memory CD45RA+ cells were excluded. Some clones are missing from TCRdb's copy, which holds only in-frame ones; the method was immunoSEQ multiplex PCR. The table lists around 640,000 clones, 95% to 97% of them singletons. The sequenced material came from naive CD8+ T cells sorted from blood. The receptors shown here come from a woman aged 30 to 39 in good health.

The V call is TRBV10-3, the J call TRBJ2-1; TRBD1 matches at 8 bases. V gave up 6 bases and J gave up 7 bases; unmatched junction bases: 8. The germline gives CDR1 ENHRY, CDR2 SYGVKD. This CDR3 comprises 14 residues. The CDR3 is CAIRKDREGNEQFF. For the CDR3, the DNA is TGTGCCATCAGGAAGGACAGGGAAGGGAATGAGCAGTTCTTC.

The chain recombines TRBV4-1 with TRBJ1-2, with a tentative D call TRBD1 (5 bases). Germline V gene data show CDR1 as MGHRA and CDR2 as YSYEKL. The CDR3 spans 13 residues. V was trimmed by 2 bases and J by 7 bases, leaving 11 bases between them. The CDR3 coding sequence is TGCGCCAGCAGCCAAAGGGGCGCGAGTGGCTACACCTTC. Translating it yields CASSQRGASGYTF.

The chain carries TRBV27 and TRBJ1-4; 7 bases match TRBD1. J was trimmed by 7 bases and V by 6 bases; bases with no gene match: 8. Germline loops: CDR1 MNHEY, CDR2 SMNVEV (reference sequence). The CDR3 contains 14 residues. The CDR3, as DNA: TGTGCCAGCAGAACGACAGGGAGCGGTGAAAAACTGTTTTTT. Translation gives CASRTTGSGEKLFF.

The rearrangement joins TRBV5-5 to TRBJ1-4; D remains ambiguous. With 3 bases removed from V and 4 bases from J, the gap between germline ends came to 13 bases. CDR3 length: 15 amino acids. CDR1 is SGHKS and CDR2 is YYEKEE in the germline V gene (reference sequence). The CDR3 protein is CASSSGLTHNEKLFF. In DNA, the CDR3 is TGTGCCAGCAGCTCCGGCCTTACCCATAATGAAAAACTGTTTTTT.

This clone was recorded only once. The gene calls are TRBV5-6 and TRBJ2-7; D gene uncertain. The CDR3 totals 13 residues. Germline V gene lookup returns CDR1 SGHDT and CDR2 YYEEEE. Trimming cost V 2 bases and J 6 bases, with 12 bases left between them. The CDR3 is CASSFSESFEQYF. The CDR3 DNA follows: TGTGCCAGCAGCTTTAGTGAATCTTTCGAGCAGTACTTC.

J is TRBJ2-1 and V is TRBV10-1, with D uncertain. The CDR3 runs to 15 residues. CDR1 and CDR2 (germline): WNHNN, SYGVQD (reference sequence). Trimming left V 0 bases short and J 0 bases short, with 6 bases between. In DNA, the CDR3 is TGCGCCAGCAGTGAGTCTGGATCCTCCTACAATGAGCAGTTCTTC. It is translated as CASSESGSSYNEQFF.

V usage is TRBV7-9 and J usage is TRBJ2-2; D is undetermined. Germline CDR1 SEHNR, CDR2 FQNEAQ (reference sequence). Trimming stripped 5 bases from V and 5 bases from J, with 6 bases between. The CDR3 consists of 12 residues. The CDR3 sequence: CASSPPTGELFF. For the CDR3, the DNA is TGTGCCAGCAGCCCACCGACCGGGGAGCTGTTTTTT. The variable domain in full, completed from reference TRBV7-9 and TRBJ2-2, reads DTGVSQNPRHKITKRGQNVTFRCDPISEHNRLYWYRQTLGQGPEFLTYFQNEAQLEKSRLLSDRFSAERPKGSFSTLEIQRTEQGDSAMYLCASSPPTGELFFGEGSRLTVL.

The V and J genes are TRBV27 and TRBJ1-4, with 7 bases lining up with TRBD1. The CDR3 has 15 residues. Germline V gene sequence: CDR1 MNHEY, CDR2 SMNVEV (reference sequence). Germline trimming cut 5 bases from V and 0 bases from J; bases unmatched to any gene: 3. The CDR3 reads CASSKGQTTNEKLFF. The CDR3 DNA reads TGTGCCAGCAGTAAGGGACAGACAACTAATGAAAAACTGTTTTTT. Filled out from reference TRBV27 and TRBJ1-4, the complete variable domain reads EAQVTQNPRYLITVTGKKLTVTCSQNMNHEYMSWYRQDPGLGLRQIYYSMNVEVTDKGDVPEGYKVSRKEKRNFPLILESPSPNQTSLYFCASSKGQTTNEKLFFGSGTQLSVL.

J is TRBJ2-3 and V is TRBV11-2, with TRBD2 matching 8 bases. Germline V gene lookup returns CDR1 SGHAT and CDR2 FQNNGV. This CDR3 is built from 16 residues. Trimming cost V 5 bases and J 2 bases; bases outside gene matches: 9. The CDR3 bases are TGTGCCAGCAGCCCTTTCCCCGGGAGGGCCACAGATACGCAGTATTTT. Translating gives CASSPFPGRATDTQYF.

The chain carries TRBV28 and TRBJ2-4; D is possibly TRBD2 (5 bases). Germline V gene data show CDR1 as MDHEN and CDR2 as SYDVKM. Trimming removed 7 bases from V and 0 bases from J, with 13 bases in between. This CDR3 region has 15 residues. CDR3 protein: CASTPGNLAKNIQYF. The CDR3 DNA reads TGTGCCAGCACCCCGGGGAATCTAGCCAAAAACATTCAGTACTTC.

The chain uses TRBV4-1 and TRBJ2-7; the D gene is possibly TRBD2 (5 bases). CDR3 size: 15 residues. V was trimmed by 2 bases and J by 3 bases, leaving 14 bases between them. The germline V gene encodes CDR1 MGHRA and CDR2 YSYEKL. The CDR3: CASSQIKSGLYEQYF. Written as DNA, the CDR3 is TGCGCCAGCAGCCAAATTAAAAGCGGCCTCTACGAGCAGTACTTC.

CDR3 region: CASSHSLYEQYF. Written as DNA, the CDR3 is TGTGCCAGCAGTCACAGCCTCTACGAGCAGTACTTC. This chain joins TRBV28 and TRBJ2-7, with no clear D. This CDR3 has 12 amino acids. Between the trimmed V and J ends, which lost 5 bases and 3 bases, there was a span of 8 bases. Per germline, CDR1 MDHEN and CDR2 SYDVKM. The full variable domain, completed using reference TRBV28 and TRBJ2-7, is DVKVTQSSRYLVKRTGEKVFLECVQDMDHENMFWYRQDPGLGLRLIYFSYDVKMKEKGDIPEGYSVSREKKERFSLILESASTNQTSMYLCASSHSLYEQYFGPGTRLTVT.

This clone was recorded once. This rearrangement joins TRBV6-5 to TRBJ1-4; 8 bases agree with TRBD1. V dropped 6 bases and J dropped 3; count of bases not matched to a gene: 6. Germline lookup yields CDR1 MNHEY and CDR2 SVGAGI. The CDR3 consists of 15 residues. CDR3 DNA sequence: TGTGCCAGCAGGCCCGGGACAGGACCTAATGAAAAACTGTTTTTT. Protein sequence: CASRPGTGPNEKLFF.

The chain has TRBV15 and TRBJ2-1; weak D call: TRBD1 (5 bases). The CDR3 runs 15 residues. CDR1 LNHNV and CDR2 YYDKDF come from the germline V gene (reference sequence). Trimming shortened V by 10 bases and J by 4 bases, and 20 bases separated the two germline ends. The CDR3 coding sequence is TGTGCCATCTCCTTGGGCGACAGCCAATACAATGAGCAGTTCTTC. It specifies CAISLGDSQYNEQFF. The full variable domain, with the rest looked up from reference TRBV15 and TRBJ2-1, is DAMVIQNPRYQVTQFGKPVTLSCSQTLNHNVMYWYQQKSSQAPKLLFHYYDKDFNNEADTPDNFQSRRPNTSFCFLDIRSPGLGDTAMYLCAISLGDSQYNEQFFGPGTRLTVL.

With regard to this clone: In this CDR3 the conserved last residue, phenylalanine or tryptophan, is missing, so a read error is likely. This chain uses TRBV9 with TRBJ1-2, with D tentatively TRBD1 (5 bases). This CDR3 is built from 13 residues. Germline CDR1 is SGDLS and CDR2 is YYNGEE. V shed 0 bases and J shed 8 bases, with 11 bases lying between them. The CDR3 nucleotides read TGTGCCAGCAGCGTAGTCCAGGGAGGAGGCTACACCCTC. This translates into CASSVVQGGGYTL.

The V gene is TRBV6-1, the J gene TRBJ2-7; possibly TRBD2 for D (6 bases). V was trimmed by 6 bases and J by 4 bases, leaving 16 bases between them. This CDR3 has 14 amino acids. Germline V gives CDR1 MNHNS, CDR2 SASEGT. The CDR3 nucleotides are TGTGCCAGCAGCCTGCGGACGGAGGGGTACGAGCAGTACTTC. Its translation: CASSLRTEGYEQYF.

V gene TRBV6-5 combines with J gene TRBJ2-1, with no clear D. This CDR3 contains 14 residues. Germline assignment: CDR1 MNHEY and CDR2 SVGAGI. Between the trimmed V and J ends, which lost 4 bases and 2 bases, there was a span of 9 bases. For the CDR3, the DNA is TGTGCCAGCAGTTGGAGTGGGGCCTACAATGAGCAGTTCTTC. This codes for CASSWSGAYNEQFF.

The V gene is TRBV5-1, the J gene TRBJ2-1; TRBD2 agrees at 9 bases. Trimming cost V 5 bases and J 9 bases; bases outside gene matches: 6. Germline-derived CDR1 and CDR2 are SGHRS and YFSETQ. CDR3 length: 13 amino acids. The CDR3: CASSVAGVGEQFF. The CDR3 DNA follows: TGCGCCAGCAGTGTAGCGGGAGTGGGTGAGCAGTTCTTC.

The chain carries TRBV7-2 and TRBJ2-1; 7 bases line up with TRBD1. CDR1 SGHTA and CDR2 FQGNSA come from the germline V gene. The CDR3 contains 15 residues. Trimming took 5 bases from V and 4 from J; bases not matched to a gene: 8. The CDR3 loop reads CASSIYLDRYNEQFF. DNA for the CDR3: TGTGCCAGCAGCATCTATCTGGACAGGTACAATGAGCAGTTCTTC.

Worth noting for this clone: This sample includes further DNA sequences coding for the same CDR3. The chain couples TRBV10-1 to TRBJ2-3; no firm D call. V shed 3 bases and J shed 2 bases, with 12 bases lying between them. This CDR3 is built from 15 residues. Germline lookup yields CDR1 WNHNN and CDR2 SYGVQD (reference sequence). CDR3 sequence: CASSESGLATDTQYF. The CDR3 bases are TGCGCCAGCAGTGAATCAGGCCTCGCCACAGATACGCAGTATTTT.

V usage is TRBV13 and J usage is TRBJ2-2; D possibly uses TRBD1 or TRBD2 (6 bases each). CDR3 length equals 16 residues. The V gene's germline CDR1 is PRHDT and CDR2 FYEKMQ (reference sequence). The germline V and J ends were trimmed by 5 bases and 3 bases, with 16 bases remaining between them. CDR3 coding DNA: TGTGCCAGCAGCCCAGAGGGGGGCGCGGACACCGGGGAGCTGTTTTTT. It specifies CASSPEGGADTGELFF. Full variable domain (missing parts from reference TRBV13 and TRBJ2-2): AAGVIQSPRHLIKEKRETATLKCYPIPRHDTVYWYQQGPGQDPQFLISFYEKMQSDKGSIPDRFSAQQFSDYHSELNMSSLELGDSALYFCASSPEGGADTGELFFGEGSRLTVL.

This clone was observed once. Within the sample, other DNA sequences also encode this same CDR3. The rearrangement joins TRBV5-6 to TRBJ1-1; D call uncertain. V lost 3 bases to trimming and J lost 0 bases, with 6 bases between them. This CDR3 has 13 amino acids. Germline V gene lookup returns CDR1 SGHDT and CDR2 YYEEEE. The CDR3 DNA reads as TGTGCCAGCAGCTCGGGGTTGAACACTGAAGCTTTCTTT. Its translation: CASSSGLNTEAFF.

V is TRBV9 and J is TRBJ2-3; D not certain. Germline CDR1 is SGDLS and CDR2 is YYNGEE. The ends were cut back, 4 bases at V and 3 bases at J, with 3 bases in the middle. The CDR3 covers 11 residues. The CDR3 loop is CASSQTDTQYF. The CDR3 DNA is TGTGCCAGCAGCCAGACAGATACGCAGTATTTT.

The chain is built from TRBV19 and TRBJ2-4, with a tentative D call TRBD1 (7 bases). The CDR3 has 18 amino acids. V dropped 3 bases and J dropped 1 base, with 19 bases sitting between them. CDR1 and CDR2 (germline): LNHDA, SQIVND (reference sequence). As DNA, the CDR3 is TGTGCCAGTAGTATCGGGGGCAGGGGGGCCATTGCCAAAAACATTCAGTACTTC. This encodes CASSIGGRGAIAKNIQYF.

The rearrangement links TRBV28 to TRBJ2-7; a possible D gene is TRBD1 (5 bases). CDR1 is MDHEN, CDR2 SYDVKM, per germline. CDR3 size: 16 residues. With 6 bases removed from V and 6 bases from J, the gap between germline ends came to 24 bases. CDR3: CASRGRQGPSLGEQYF. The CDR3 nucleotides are TGTGCCAGCAGGGGGCGGCAAGGCCCTAGTTTAGGCGAGCAGTACTTC.

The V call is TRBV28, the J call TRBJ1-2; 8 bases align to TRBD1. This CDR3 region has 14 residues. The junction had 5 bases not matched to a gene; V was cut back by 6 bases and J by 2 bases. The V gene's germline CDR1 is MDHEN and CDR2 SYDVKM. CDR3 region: CASRDRGINYGYTF. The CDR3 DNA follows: TGTGCCAGCAGAGACAGGGGAATCAACTATGGCTACACCTTC.

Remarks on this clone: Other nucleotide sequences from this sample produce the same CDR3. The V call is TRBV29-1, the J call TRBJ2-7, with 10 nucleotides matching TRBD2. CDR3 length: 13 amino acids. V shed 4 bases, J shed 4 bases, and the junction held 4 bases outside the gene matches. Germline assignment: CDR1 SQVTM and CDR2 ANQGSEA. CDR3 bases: TGCAGCGTTGTCCCTAGCGGGAGTTACGAGCAGTACTTC. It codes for CSVVPSGSYEQYF.

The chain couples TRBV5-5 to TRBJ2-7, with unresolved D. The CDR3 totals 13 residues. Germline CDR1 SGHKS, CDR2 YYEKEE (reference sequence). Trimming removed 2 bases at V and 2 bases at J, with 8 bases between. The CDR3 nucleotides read TGTGCCAGCAGCTTACAGCCCACCTACGAGCAGTACTTC. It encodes CASSLQPTYEQYF.

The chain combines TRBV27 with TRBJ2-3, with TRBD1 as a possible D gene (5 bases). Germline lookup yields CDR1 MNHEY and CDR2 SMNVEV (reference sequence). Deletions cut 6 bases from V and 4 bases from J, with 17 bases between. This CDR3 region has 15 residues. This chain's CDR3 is CASSPTAGRPDTQYF. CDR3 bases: TGTGCCAGCAGCCCGACAGCCGGCCGGCCAGATACGCAGTATTTT.